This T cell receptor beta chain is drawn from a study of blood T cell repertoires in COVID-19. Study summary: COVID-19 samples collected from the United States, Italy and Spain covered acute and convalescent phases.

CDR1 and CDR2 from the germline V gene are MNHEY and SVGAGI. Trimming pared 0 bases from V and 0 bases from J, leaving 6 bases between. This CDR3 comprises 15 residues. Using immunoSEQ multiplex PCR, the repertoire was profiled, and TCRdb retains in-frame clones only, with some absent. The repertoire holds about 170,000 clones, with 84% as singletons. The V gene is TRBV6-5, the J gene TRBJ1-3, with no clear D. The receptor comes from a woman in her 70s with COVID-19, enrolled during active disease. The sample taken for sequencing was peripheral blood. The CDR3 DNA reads TGTGCCAGCAGTTACTCACCGAGCTCTGGAAACACCATATATTTT. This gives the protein CASSYSPSSGNTIYF.